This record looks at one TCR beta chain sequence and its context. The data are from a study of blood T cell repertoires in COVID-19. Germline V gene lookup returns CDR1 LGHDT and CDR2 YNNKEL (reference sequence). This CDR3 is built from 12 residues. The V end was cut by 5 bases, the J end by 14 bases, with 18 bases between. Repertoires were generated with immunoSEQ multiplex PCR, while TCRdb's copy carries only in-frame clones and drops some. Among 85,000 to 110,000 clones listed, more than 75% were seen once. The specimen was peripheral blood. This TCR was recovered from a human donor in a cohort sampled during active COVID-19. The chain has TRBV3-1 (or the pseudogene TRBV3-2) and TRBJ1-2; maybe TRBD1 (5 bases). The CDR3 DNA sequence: TGTGCCAGCAGCGCATTAGGAGGGGAGGAAACCTTC. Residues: CASSALGGEETF.